These 23 T cell receptor beta chains originate from one sample sequenced in a study of identical twins. Each CDR3 protein gets one entry after TCRdb re-called the 5' RACE reads with MiXCR. In the table there are fewer than 650,000 distinct CDR3 sequences, just over 7% of which are singletons. The same sample was also used in a study of yellow fever vaccine responses in identical twins.

The sample comprised PBMCs. The receptor set was obtained from a woman in her late teens or twenties in good health.

This clonotype came up many times. V and J are TRBV6-1 and TRBJ2-2; no clear D. Germline CDR1 is MNHNS and CDR2 is SASEGT. Between the trimmed V and J ends, which lost 5 bases and 0 bases, there was a span of 10 bases. The CDR3 is made up of 15 amino acids. CDR3 protein: CASSRTDPNTGELFF. The CDR3 DNA sequence: TGTGCCAGCAGTCGGACGGACCCGAACACCGGGGAGCTGTTTTTT.

The chain couples TRBV9 to TRBJ2-7, with D perhaps TRBD2 (5 bases). The V end was cut by 0 bases, the J end by 5 bases, with 15 bases between. This CDR3 has 15 residues. Germline V lookup: CDR1 SGDLS, CDR2 YYNGEE. CDR3 DNA sequence: TGTGCCAGCAGCGTAGGCCCGGGAAAGTCGGACGAGCAGTACTTC. Translating gives CASSVGPGKSDEQYF.

In this sample, this clonotype turned up many times. The rearrangement joins TRBV25-1 to TRBJ2-4; no clear D. Trimming removed 3 bases at V and 0 bases at J, with 6 bases between. The CDR3 contains 14 residues. Germline CDR1 MGHDK, CDR2 SYGVNS. CDR3 region: CASSEGLAKNIQYF. Here the CDR3 DNA reads TGTGCCAGCAGTGAGGGGTTAGCCAAAAACATTCAGTACTTC.

The chain couples TRBV15 to TRBJ2-1; TRBD1 matches at 9 bases. V was pared by 5 bases and J by 1 base, with 9 bases of the junction left unmatched. Germline V CDR1 and CDR2: LNHNV, YYDKDF (reference sequence). The CDR3 runs to 17 residues. CDR3 DNA sequence: TGTGCCACCAGCCCCCGGGGACAGGGAATTTCCTACAATGAGCAGTTCTTC. Encoded protein: CATSPRGQGISYNEQFF.

The chain employs TRBV12-3 or TRBV12-4 and TRBJ2-1, with 8 bases aligning to TRBD2. J lost 7 bases, V lost 3 bases, and 8 bases had no gene match. The CDR3 length is 15 residues. The CDR3 reads CASSLTGRAINEQFF. The CDR3 nucleotides read TGTGCCAGCAGTTTGACCGGGAGGGCCATAAATGAGCAGTTCTTC.

This clonotype was seen ten or more times. This chain links TRBV2 with TRBJ2-7, with D uncertain. Trimming took off 10 bases at V and 1 base at J, with 17 bases between the two ends. This CDR3 region has 14 residues. Germline V gene lookup returns CDR1 SNHLY and CDR2 FYNNEI. The CDR3 sequence is CAMRWGTPSYEQYV. CDR3 nucleotide sequence: TGTGCCATGCGGTGGGGAACACCTTCCTACGAGCAGTACGTC.

This clonotype has ten or more counts. The gene calls are TRBV5-1 and TRBJ2-7; TRBD2 matches at 9 bases. Germline values: CDR1 SGHRS, CDR2 YFSETQ. V dropped 0 bases and J dropped 3; count of bases not matched to a gene: 7. This CDR3 spans 16 amino acids. The DNA of the CDR3 is TGCGCCAGCAGCTTGGGCCTACTAGCGGGCCTCTACGAGCAGTACTTC. Residues: CASSLGLLAGLYEQYF. The full variable domain, completed using reference TRBV5-1 and TRBJ2-7, is KAGVTQTPRYLIKTRGQQVTLSCSPISGHRSVSWYQQTPGQGLQFLFEYFSETQRNKGNFPGRFSGRQFSNSRSEMNVSTLELGDSALYLCASSLGLLAGLYEQYFGPGTRLTVT.

The chain combines TRBV2 with TRBJ2-5; D not resolved. CDR1 and CDR2 (germline): SNHLY, FYNNEI. The CDR3 totals 12 residues. With 6 bases removed from V and 4 bases from J, the gap between germline ends came to 9 bases. CDR3 nucleotides: TGTGCCAGCAGCGAGAGTGGAGAGACCCAGTACTTC. It is translated as CASSESGETQYF.

This chain connects TRBV2 to TRBJ2-7; D tentatively reads TRBD1 or TRBD2 (5 bases each). Germline values: CDR1 SNHLY, CDR2 FYNNEI. Trimming took off 7 bases at V and 2 bases at J, with 18 bases between the two ends. The CDR3 runs to 15 residues. CDR3: CASTRDGVDTYEQYF. CDR3 sequence (DNA): TGTGCCAGCACCCGGGACGGAGTGGATACCTACGAGCAGTACTTC. Filled out from reference TRBV2 and TRBJ2-7, the complete variable domain reads EPEVTQTPSHQVTQMGQEVILRCVPISNHLYFYWYRQILGQKVEFLVSFYNNEISEKSEIFDDQFSVERPDGSNFTLKIRSTKLEDSAMYFCASTRDGVDTYEQYFGPGTRLTVT.

This clonotype was detected many times. This rearrangement joins TRBV6-1 to TRBJ1-1; no clear D gene. There are 16 residues in the CDR3. Germline assignment: CDR1 MNHNS and CDR2 SASEGT. Trimming took 8 bases from V and 6 from J, leaving 25 bases between them. CDR3: CASASAPGREGAEAFF. CDR3 sequence (DNA): TGTGCCAGCGCCTCGGCCCCTGGAAGGGAAGGAGCTGAAGCTTTCTTT.

This clonotype was observed a handful of times. The V gene is TRBV20-1, the J gene TRBJ1-1; D possibly corresponds to TRBD1 (5 bases). The germline gives CDR1 DFQATT, CDR2 SNEGSKA (reference sequence). The germline V and J ends were trimmed by 2 bases and 1 base, with 14 bases remaining between them. The CDR3 runs to 15 residues. CDR3 in DNA: TGCAGTGCTAGACAACCCCGAGGACAGAACACTGAAGCTTTCTTT. Amino acid sequence: CSARQPRGQNTEAFF.

The J gene is TRBJ2-3, the V gene TRBV27, with no clear D. The V and J ends lost 6 bases and 4 bases respectively, with 14 bases between them. Germline V CDR1 and CDR2: MNHEY, SMNVEV (reference sequence). CDR3 size: 14 residues. CDR3 region: CASSTFRSPDTQYF. The CDR3, as DNA: TGTGCCAGCAGCACCTTTCGGAGTCCAGATACGCAGTATTTT.

The chain joins TRBV3-1 to TRBJ2-5; D not resolved. The CDR3 consists of 14 residues. Germline-derived CDR1 and CDR2 are LGHDT and YNNKEL (reference sequence). V was trimmed by 1 base and J by 5 bases, leaving 11 bases between them. This CDR3 reads CASSQATVGETQYF. CDR3 DNA sequence: TGTGCCAGCAGCCAAGCCACAGTAGGGGAGACCCAGTACTTC.

This clonotype was found many times. The genes are TRBV24-1 and TRBJ2-3, with unresolved D. Looked up from germline, CDR1 is KGHDR and CDR2 is SFDVKD. The CDR3 is 15 residues long. V gave up 1 base and J gave up 5 bases, with 12 bases separating them. The CDR3 nucleotides read TGTGCCACCAGTGATTTTTCGCAAGGTGGAGATACGCAGTATTTT. Protein: CATSDFSQGGDTQYF.

This clonotype was detected many times. The CDR3 loop is CSVKPGTVNEKLFF. The CDR3 coding sequence is TGCAGCGTTAAACCCGGGACGGTAAATGAAAAACTGTTTTTT. V gene TRBV29-1 combines with J gene TRBJ1-4; maybe TRBD1 (5 bases). V lost 5 bases and J 5 bases, leaving 15 bases between the germline ends. CDR1 is SQVTM and CDR2 is ANQGSEA in the germline V gene. The CDR3 runs 14 residues.

This clonotype has just a few counts. The V gene is TRBV18, the J gene TRBJ2-5; D uncertain. The CDR3 extends over 13 amino acids. V was clipped by 2 bases and J by 4 bases, with 8 bases between them. Germline-derived CDR1 and CDR2 are KGHSH and LQKENI. The CDR3 spells CASSPGSRETQYF. The CDR3 region has the DNA TGTGCCAGCTCACCAGGGTCGCGAGAGACCCAGTACTTC.

This clonotype was counted between two and nine times. The J gene is TRBJ2-5, the V gene TRBV2; a weak D match, TRBD1 (5 bases). Trimming pared 7 bases from V and 2 bases from J, leaving 11 bases between. This CDR3 is built from 13 residues. CDR1 and CDR2 from the germline V gene are SNHLY and FYNNEI. The CDR3 spells CASTRDRQETQYF. The CDR3, as DNA: TGTGCCAGCACCCGAGACAGACAAGAGACCCAGTACTTC. Full variable domain (remainder filled in from reference TRBV2 and TRBJ2-5): EPEVTQTPSHQVTQMGQEVILRCVPISNHLYFYWYRQILGQKVEFLVSFYNNEISEKSEIFDDQFSVERPDGSNFTLKIRSTKLEDSAMYFCASTRDRQETQYFGPGTRLLVL.

The table lists this clonotype with many counts. This sequence joins TRBV7-2 and TRBJ1-2; unclear D gene. Germline V gives CDR1 SGHTA, CDR2 FQGNSA. The CDR3 contains 14 residues. Trimming left V 0 bases short and J 2 bases short, with 7 bases between. CDR3 sequence: CASSLATVNYGYTF. In DNA form, the CDR3 reads TGTGCCAGCAGCTTAGCGACGGTCAACTATGGCTACACCTTC.

The table lists this clonotype with a few counts. The rearrangement links TRBV11-2 to TRBJ2-1; 8 bases line up with TRBD2. Germline CDR1 reads SGHAT; CDR2 reads FQNNGV. J gave up 6 bases and V 2 bases, and 15 bases lay outside the gene matches. The CDR3 runs 18 residues. CDR3 in amino acids: CASSLIYSVERETNEQFF. In DNA, the CDR3 is TGTGCCAGCAGCTTAATATATTCTGTCGAGCGGGAGACCAATGAGCAGTTCTTC.

The V and J genes are TRBV20-1 and TRBJ2-1, with 13 bases aligning to TRBD2. The CDR3 loop spans 14 amino acids. Trimming removed 7 bases from V and 3 bases from J; junction bases left unmatched: 3. The germline gives CDR1 DFQATT, CDR2 SNEGSKA (reference sequence). CDR3 DNA: TGCAGTGTGGGACTAGCGGGGCTCTACAATGAGCAGTTCTTC. Protein sequence: CSVGLAGLYNEQFF.

The chain carries TRBV12-3 or TRBV12-4 and TRBJ1-2, with 7 bases matching TRBD1. The CDR3 totals 15 residues. Unmatched junction bases numbered 8, after V lost 5 bases and J lost 2 bases. DNA of the CDR3: TGTGCCAGCAGTCCGACCGGGACAGAAAACTATGGCTACACCTTC. Translated: CASSPTGTENYGYTF.

The chain joins TRBV24-1 to TRBJ2-3; TRBD2 agrees at 8 bases. CDR3 length equals 18 residues. The junction had 13 bases not matched to a gene; V was cut back by 5 bases and J by 1 base. Looked up from germline, CDR1 is KGHDR and CDR2 is SFDVKD. The CDR3 nucleotides are TGTGCCACCAGTGGAGGGCGGGGGGCTCCCAAACGCACAGATACGCAGTATTTT. This sequence encodes CATSGGRGAPKRTDTQYF.

This clonotype has more than one count but fewer than ten. The V gene is TRBV21-1, the J gene TRBJ2-2; the table's D call, TRBD1, was not checked against the DNA. TRBV21-1 is tagged as a pseudogene. The CDR3 extends over 20 amino acids. DNA for the CDR3: TGTGCCAGCAGCTCCAGGGTGGGACAGCCATACCACGCGAACACCGGGGAGCTGTTTTTT. This translates into CASSSRVGQPYHANTGELFF.